These 32 T cell receptor beta chains were sequenced from one sample in a study of T-cell memory formation after mild COVID-19. MiXCR, applied by TCRdb to the 5' RACE reads, yields one record per CDR3 protein. The sample has about 390,000 distinct CDR3 sequences, 16% seen once; the top ten hold about 22%. The specimen sequenced was PBMCs or a T cell subset sorted from them (not recorded which). Every receptor here comes from a man between 18 and 35 years old who had mild COVID-19 (a few samples of this study predate the infection). Cell type and time point are not known.

The chain couples TRBV12-3 or TRBV12-4 to TRBJ2-1; D gene unclear. The CDR3 is 10 amino acids. V lost 8 bases and J lost 7, with 6 bases in between. This CDR3 reads CASSRNEQFF. The CDR3, as DNA: TGTGCCAGCTCCAGGAATGAGCAGTTCTTC.

This rearrangement joins TRBV10-3 to TRBJ2-3, with no clear D. CDR3 length: 14 residues. The germline gives CDR1 ENHRY, CDR2 SYGVKD. V was cut by 0 bases and J by 1 base, with 5 bases left in between. CDR3 sequence reads: CAISESVGTDTQYF. CDR3 DNA: TGTGCCATCAGTGAGTCGGTTGGCACAGATACGCAGTATTTT.

The rearrangement uses TRBV30 and TRBJ2-1; D not certain. The CDR3 extends over 11 amino acids. Germline V gene sequence: CDR1 GTSNPN, CDR2 SVGIG (reference sequence). Trimming took 2 bases from V and 8 from J, leaving 7 bases between them. The CDR3 DNA reads as TGTGCCTGGAGTAGTGAGTATGAGCAGTTCTTC. Amino acids: CAWSSEYEQFF. Variable domain in full (rest from reference TRBV30 and TRBJ2-1): SQTIHQWPATLVQPVGSPLSLECTVEGTSNPNLYWYRQAAGRGLQLLFYSVGIGQISSEVPQNLSASRPQDRQFILSSKKLLLSDSGFYLCAWSSEYEQFFGPGTRLTVL.

This clonotype occurred a few times. The genes are TRBV4-2 and TRBJ2-1; 7 bases map to TRBD2. This CDR3 spans 15 amino acids. J lost 0 bases, V lost 3 bases, and 2 bases had no gene match. Germline assignment: CDR1 LGHNA and CDR2 YNFKEQ. CDR3 DNA: TGTGCCAGCAGCCAGCTAGCGGCCTCCTACAATGAGCAGTTCTTC. Translation: CASSQLAASYNEQFF.

The rearrangement joins TRBV6-5 to TRBJ1-2; 12 bases are shared with TRBD1. In germline, CDR1 is MNHEY, CDR2 SVGAGI. V trimming: 3 bases; J trimming: 5 bases; junction bases outside the gene matches: 4. There are 15 residues in the CDR3. The CDR3 here is CASSYGGQGAYGYTF. DNA of the CDR3: TGTGCCAGCAGTTATGGGGGACAGGGGGCGTATGGCTACACCTTC.

The chain has TRBV5-6 and TRBJ2-6, with D uncertain. The CDR3 totals 16 residues. V lost 4 bases and J 0 bases, leaving 11 bases between the germline ends. Germline V lookup: CDR1 SGHDT, CDR2 YYEEEE. CDR3 residues: CASSRTQYSGANVLTF. The DNA for the CDR3 is TGTGCCAGCAGCCGTACACAGTACTCTGGGGCCAACGTCCTGACTTTC.

The genes are TRBV9 and TRBJ1-5; the D is unclear. Germline V gene sequence: CDR1 SGDLS, CDR2 YYNGEE. Between the trimmed V and J ends, which lost 2 bases and 3 bases, there was a span of 6 bases. The CDR3 is 13 residues long. The chain's CDR3 is CASSVGFNQPQHF. Here the CDR3 DNA reads TGTGCCAGCAGCGTTGGTTTCAATCAGCCCCAGCATTTT. Combining the CDR3 with reference TRBV9 and TRBJ1-5 gives the whole variable domain DSGVTQTPKHLITATGQRVTLRCSPRSGDLSVYWYQQSLDQGLQFLIQYYNGEERAKGNILERFSAQQFPDLHSELNLSSLELGDSALYFCASSVGFNQPQHFGDGTRLSIL.

V gene TRBV7-9 combines with J gene TRBJ1-2; TRBD1 aligns across 7 bases. V was pared by 5 bases and J by 4 bases, with 10 bases of the junction left unmatched. Germline loops: CDR1 SEHNR, CDR2 FQNEAQ (reference sequence). This CDR3 spans 15 amino acids. CDR3 nucleotide sequence: TGTGCCAGCAGCGTATCCCTCCGGGACAGCTATGGCTACACCTTC. It encodes CASSVSLRDSYGYTF.

This clonotype was seen more than once but under ten times. CDR3 DNA: TGCGCCAGCAGCTTCAAGCGGGGGGCATACGAGCAGTACTTC. This sequence encodes CASSFKRGAYEQYF. The genes are TRBV5-1 and TRBJ2-7; 9 bases match TRBD2. Germline V lookup: CDR1 SGHRS, CDR2 YFSETQ. The V and J ends lost 2 bases and 4 bases, in that order; junction bases with no gene match: 4. This CDR3 has 14 residues.

J is TRBJ2-3 and V is TRBV4-3; 8 bases are shared with TRBD2. CDR1 and CDR2 from the germline V gene are LGHNA and YSLEER. V trimming: 3 bases; J trimming: 1 base; junction bases outside the gene matches: 0. The length of the CDR3 is 14 residues. CDR3 bases: TGCGCCAGCAGCCAGACTAGCGGCACAGATACGCAGTATTTT. This encodes CASSQTSGTDTQYF.

This clonotype has only a few counts. This chain uses TRBV20-1 with TRBJ1-5; D gene unclear. The CDR3 is made up of 14 amino acids. Germline CDR1 is DFQATT and CDR2 is SNEGSKA (reference sequence). Trimming cost V 0 bases and J 3 bases, with 9 bases left between them. The CDR3 coding sequence is TGCAGTGCTAGAGATGGGAGGTACAATCAGCCCCAGCATTTT. It specifies CSARDGRYNQPQHF.

This clonotype was observed a few times. The chain combines TRBV4-3 with TRBJ2-3; D remains ambiguous. V was cut by 0 bases and J by 1 base, with 5 bases left in between. This CDR3 spans 14 amino acids. CDR1 is LGHNA and CDR2 is YSLEER in the germline V gene. The CDR3: CASSQELRTDTQYF. The CDR3 nucleotides read TGCGCCAGCAGCCAAGAACTCCGCACAGATACGCAGTATTTT.

The rearrangement uses TRBV7-3 and TRBJ1-1; 10 bases line up with TRBD1. The CDR3 sequence is 13 residues long. The J segment lost 7 bases and the V segment lost 5 bases, leaving 4 bases of the junction unmatched. Germline V lookup: CDR1 SGHTA, CDR2 FQGTGA. Here the CDR3 reads CASSMTGGGEAFF. CDR3 sequence (DNA): TGTGCCAGCAGCATGACAGGGGGCGGTGAAGCTTTCTTT.

The chain joins TRBV7-2 to TRBJ2-3, with unresolved D. CDR1 is SGHTA, CDR2 FQGNSA, per germline. V lost 5 bases, J lost 6 bases, and 12 bases lay in between. The CDR3 totals 13 residues. The CDR3 DNA reads as TGTGCCAGCAGCAGTCTCACTCCCGATACGCAGTATTTT. It encodes CASSSLTPDTQYF.

This clonotype was seen a few times. The CDR3 protein is CSVFHRGHGYTF. In nucleotides, the CDR3 is TGCAGCGTCTTCCACAGGGGGCATGGCTACACCTTC. J is TRBJ1-2 and V is TRBV29-1; 9 bases match TRBD1. CDR1 and CDR2 from the germline V gene are SQVTM and ANQGSEA. V lost 6 bases to trimming and J lost 6 bases; unmatched junction nucleotides: 5. This CDR3 region has 12 residues.

This clonotype was observed a single time. V gene TRBV5-1 combines with J gene TRBJ1-1; D is unresolved. CDR1 and CDR2 from the germline V gene are SGHRS and YFSETQ. V was shortened by 6 bases and J by 5 bases, with 14 bases between the two germline ends. The CDR3 has 13 residues. The chain's CDR3 is CASTGGHGTEAFF. The CDR3 coding sequence is TGCGCCAGCACGGGTGGGCATGGGACTGAAGCTTTCTTT.

This clonotype was picked up a small number of times. This chain links TRBV6-1 with TRBJ1-1; 11 bases map to TRBD1. The CDR3 contains 13 residues. Trimming took 8 bases from V and 5 from J; bases not matched to a gene: 4. CDR1 MNHNS and CDR2 SASEGT come from the germline V gene. The CDR3 DNA follows: TGTGCCAGCGGACAGGGGGCGGGAACTGAAGCTTTCTTT. Residues: CASGQGAGTEAFF.

This clonotype was picked up a small number of times. The chain has TRBV20-1 and TRBJ1-2, with D possibly TRBD1 on 6 matching bases. The CDR3 consists of 15 residues. Per the germline V gene, CDR1 is DFQATT and CDR2 is SNEGSKA (reference sequence). V lost 0 bases to trimming and J lost 4 bases, with 15 bases between them. The CDR3 DNA is TGCAGTGCTAGAGATCGGGGGGCAGTTAGCTATGGCTACACCTTC. Its protein product is CSARDRGAVSYGYTF.

The CDR3 spells CASSYSQVSSYNEQFF. The CDR3 DNA reads TGTGCCAGCAGTTACTCGCAGGTTAGCTCCTACAATGAGCAGTTCTTC. This chain joins TRBV6-5 and TRBJ2-1, with D unresolved. CDR1 MNHEY and CDR2 SVGAGI come from the germline V gene. There are 16 residues in the CDR3. V was cut by 0 bases and J by 0 bases, with 9 bases left in between.

This clonotype has a handful of counts. V is TRBV19 and J is TRBJ2-7; 7 nucleotides agree with TRBD1. This CDR3 has 17 amino acids. Germline V gene data show CDR1 as LNHDA and CDR2 as SQIVND (reference sequence). J lost 2 bases, V lost 5 bases, and 15 bases had no gene match. CDR3 sequence (DNA): TGTGCCAGTAGTCCCCAGGGGGTATTTACCTTTACCTACGAGCAGTACTTC. This encodes CASSPQGVFTFTYEQYF.

This chain uses TRBV12-3 or TRBV12-4 with TRBJ2-3; 10 bases align to TRBD1. Trimming cost V 6 bases and J 0 bases; bases outside gene matches: 6. The CDR3 totals 16 residues. CDR3: CASSPGTGASTDTQYF. Written as DNA, the CDR3 is TGTGCCAGCAGCCCTGGGACAGGGGCTAGCACAGATACGCAGTATTTT.

The gene calls are TRBV4-3 and TRBJ2-3; D ambiguous. Germline values: CDR1 LGHNA, CDR2 YSLEER. The CDR3 contains 16 residues. Trimming shortened V by 1 base and J by 1 base, and 12 bases separated the two germline ends. CDR3 protein: CASSQARNSGTDTQYF. CDR3 DNA: TGCGCCAGCAGCCAAGCAAGGAATTCGGGCACAGATACGCAGTATTTT.

This clonotype was observed a few times. The chain joins TRBV6-2 or TRBV6-3 to TRBJ1-2; D gene unclear. The V end lost 7 bases, the J end lost 8 bases, and 14 bases lay between the germline ends. The CDR3 extends over 12 amino acids. Germline CDR1 reads MNHEY; CDR2 reads SVGEGT. The chain's CDR3 is CASTSQAGGYTF. In nucleotides, the CDR3 is TGTGCCAGCACCAGTCAGGCGGGAGGCTACACCTTC.

This clonotype was counted a few times. In DNA form, the CDR3 reads TGCAGTGCTAGTGGCGGGTCGTTAGCCAAAAACATTCAGTACTTC. It encodes CSASGGSLAKNIQYF. The chain is built from TRBV20-1 and TRBJ2-4; TRBD2 might be the D (5 bases). The CDR3 runs 15 residues. CDR1 is DFQATT and CDR2 is SNEGSKA in the germline V gene (reference sequence). The germline V and J ends were trimmed by 3 bases and 0 bases, with 12 bases remaining between them.

A few counts support this clonotype. The genes are TRBV12-3 or TRBV12-4 and TRBJ1-2, with 11 bases matching TRBD1. Trimming at V came to 5 bases and at J to 4 bases, leaving 6 bases not matched to a gene. The CDR3 consists of 15 residues. The CDR3 nucleotides are TGTGCCAGCAGTCCCACCGGGACAGGGGGCTATGGCTACACCTTC. Its protein is CASSPTGTGGYGYTF.

The chain carries TRBV4-1 and TRBJ2-3; 10 positions match TRBD2. The V segment lost 3 bases and the J segment 4 bases; nucleotides outside the gene matches: 13. Germline loops: CDR1 MGHRA, CDR2 YSYEKL. The CDR3 has 18 residues. In DNA, the CDR3 is TGCGCCAGCAGCCACGGACTAGCGGCCCCCTCCGGGGCAGATACGCAGTATTTT. This codes for CASSHGLAAPSGADTQYF.

The chain links TRBV6-2 or TRBV6-3 to TRBJ2-7; no definite D call. In germline, CDR1 is MNHEY, CDR2 SVGEGT. This CDR3 has 13 amino acids. Trimming stripped 5 bases from V and 3 bases from J, with 11 bases between. The DNA for the CDR3 is TGTGCCAGCAGTGGTCGAATCCTCTACGAGCAGTACGTC. It is translated as CASSGRILYEQYV.

This clonotype was picked up a small number of times. The rearrangement uses TRBV6-6 and TRBJ2-4; no definite D call. The CDR3 sequence is 14 residues long. Per the germline V gene, CDR1 is MNHNY and CDR2 is SVGAGI (reference sequence). Trimming shortened V by 0 bases and J by 6 bases, and 9 bases separated the two germline ends. As DNA, the CDR3 is TGTGCCAGCAGTTACTCGGATTTCCCAAACATTCAGTACTTC. This codes for CASSYSDFPNIQYF.

This chain links TRBV5-1 with TRBJ1-2; D is undetermined. The length of the CDR3 is 15 residues. V dropped 0 bases and J dropped 3 bases, with 12 bases sitting between them. Germline assignment: CDR1 SGHRS and CDR2 YFSETQ. CDR3 amino acids: CASSLVAFADYGYTF. The CDR3 nucleotides read TGCGCCAGCAGCTTGGTGGCCTTTGCAGACTATGGCTACACCTTC.

The gene calls are TRBV12-3 or TRBV12-4 and TRBJ1-1; D is ambiguous. The CDR3 is made up of 12 amino acids. V was clipped by 1 base and J by 10 bases, with 10 bases between them. DNA of the CDR3: TGTGCCAGCAGTTTAGAACCGCTCGGAGCTTTCTTT. It yields the protein CASSLEPLGAFF.

In DNA form, the CDR3 reads TGCAGCGTGAGGTGGCGGGGGGGCCGTGAGACCCAGTACTTC. Its translation is CSVRWRGGRETQYF. V and J are TRBV29-1 and TRBJ2-5, with TRBD2 identical over 9 bases. The germline gives CDR1 SQVTM, CDR2 ANQGSEA. Losses at the gene ends were 6 bases for V and 5 bases for J; bases not matched to a gene: 10. The CDR3 has 14 residues. Supplemented by reference TRBV29-1 and TRBJ2-5, the full variable domain reads SAVISQKPSRDICQRGTSLTIQCQVDSQVTMMFWYRQQPGQSLTLIATANQGSEATYESGFVIDKFPISRPNLTFSTLTVSNMSPEDSSIYLCSVRWRGGRETQYFGPGTRLLVL.

This clonotype has just one count. The gene calls are TRBV3-1 and TRBJ2-1; 8 bases are shared with TRBD2. The V and J ends lost 0 bases and 8 bases, in that order; junction bases with no gene match: 6. CDR1 and CDR2 (germline): LGHDT, YNNKEL (reference sequence). This CDR3 is 15 amino acids long. The CDR3 here is CASSQDRGGPYEQFF. The CDR3 DNA reads TGTGCCAGCAGCCAAGATCGGGGGGGGCCTTATGAGCAGTTCTTC.